These 31 T cell receptor beta chains share one sample of origin, sequenced in a study of cytomegalovirus exposure and HLA in healthy donors. The PCR had 60 Vbeta and 13 Jbeta primers. Libraries were prepared by immunoSEQ multiplex PCR; TCRdb keeps only in-frame clonotypes and omits some of them. This table holds some 200,000 clones, roughly 82% found once. Specimen: PBMCs. Receptors originate from a woman aged 50 to 60 in good health and CMV-seropositive.

The rearrangement uses TRBV5-1 and TRBJ1-2, with 7 bases fitting TRBD1. CDR3 size: 14 residues. Germline CDR1 SGHRS, CDR2 YFSETQ. With V trimmed by 1 base and J by 6 bases, 6 bases remained unmatched. As DNA, the CDR3 is TGCGCCAGCAGCTTGTCGGTGACAGGGCATGGCTACACCTTC. It encodes CASSLSVTGHGYTF. Full variable domain (missing parts from reference TRBV5-1 and TRBJ1-2): KAGVTQTPRYLIKTRGQQVTLSCSPISGHRSVSWYQQTPGQGLQFLFEYFSETQRNKGNFPGRFSGRQFSNSRSEMNVSTLELGDSALYLCASSLSVTGHGYTFGSGTRLTVV.

This chain connects TRBV9 to TRBJ1-6, with D uncertain. This CDR3 is built from 16 residues. Germline V gene sequence: CDR1 SGDLS, CDR2 YYNGEE. The V and J ends lost 3 bases and 0 bases respectively, with 10 bases between them. CDR3 sequence: CASSGAGSSYNSPLHF. DNA of the CDR3: TGTGCCAGCAGCGGCGCGGGGAGCTCCTATAATTCACCCCTCCACTTT.

DNA for the CDR3: TGCGCCAGCAGCTCTGGACAGGGGGCGAATTCTGGAAACACCATATATTTT. Amino acid sequence: CASSSGQGANSGNTIYF. The chain joins TRBV5-1 to TRBJ1-3, with 11 bases identical to TRBD1. Trimming cost V 3 bases and J 1 base; bases outside gene matches: 6. The CDR3 runs to 17 residues. The V gene's germline CDR1 is SGHRS and CDR2 YFSETQ.

This clone was found once. The rearrangement links TRBV5-8 to TRBJ2-7; D is unclear. CDR1 SGHTS and CDR2 YDEGEE come from the germline V gene. The CDR3 consists of 13 residues. Trimming left V 2 bases short and J 1 base short, with 7 bases between. In DNA, the CDR3 is TGTGCCAGCAGCTTTCGACAATCCTACGAGCAGTACTTC. As protein: CASSFRQSYEQYF.

The genes are TRBV4-1 and TRBJ2-3, with TRBD2 identical over 8 bases. V lost 5 bases and J lost 6; bases outside the gene matches: 7. Per germline, CDR1 MGHRA and CDR2 YSYEKL. The CDR3 sequence is 14 residues long. Written as DNA, the CDR3 is TGCGCCAGCAGCGTATTAGCGGGGACTGATACGCAGTATTTT. It is translated as CASSVLAGTDTQYF.

The chain has TRBV5-4 and TRBJ1-2, with D perhaps TRBD1 (6 bases). Deletions cut 0 bases from V and 5 bases from J, with 11 bases between. Germline assignment: CDR1 SGHNT and CDR2 YYREEE (reference sequence). The CDR3 has 14 residues. This CDR3 reads CASSLVQGTYGYTF. In nucleotides, the CDR3 is TGTGCCAGCAGCTTGGTACAGGGTACATATGGCTACACCTTC.

CDR3 nucleotides: TGTGCCAGCAGGGCCTCTTCAGACACCGGGGAGCTGTTTTTT. This codes for CASRASSDTGELFF. This chain links TRBV6-1 with TRBJ2-2; D gene unclear. This CDR3 comprises 14 residues. The germline V gene has CDR1 MNHNS and CDR2 SASEGT. Trimming pared 6 bases from V and 3 bases from J, leaving 11 bases between.

This clone was picked up one time. The chain carries TRBV5-1 and TRBJ2-3, with no clear D. The V gene's germline CDR1 is SGHRS and CDR2 YFSETQ. There are 15 residues in the CDR3. V was pared by 5 bases and J by 0 bases, with 13 bases between. CDR3 loop: CASRAEPVSTDTQYF. The CDR3 bases are TGCGCCAGCAGGGCAGAACCAGTGAGCACAGATACGCAGTATTTT.

Turning to this clone: The sample has other DNA sequences that encode this CDR3 too. The genes are TRBV30 and TRBJ1-5; tentative D call: TRBD1 (6 bases). Germline V gene sequence: CDR1 GTSNPN, CDR2 SVGIG (reference sequence). V dropped 0 bases and J dropped 6 bases, with 9 bases sitting between them. This CDR3 is built from 13 residues. As DNA, the CDR3 is TGTGCCTGGAGTGTTGGGGGCGGTCAGCCCCAGCATTTT. It encodes CAWSVGGGQPQHF. The variable domain in full, completed from reference TRBV30 and TRBJ1-5, reads SQTIHQWPATLVQPVGSPLSLECTVEGTSNPNLYWYRQAAGRGLQLLFYSVGIGQISSEVPQNLSASRPQDRQFILSSKKLLLSDSGFYLCAWSVGGGQPQHFGDGTRLSIL.

V and J are TRBV4-2 and TRBJ2-7; 7 bases are shared with TRBD2. CDR3 size: 16 residues. After removal of 0 bases from V and 0 bases from J, the junction contained 5 bases not matched to a gene. Germline values: CDR1 LGHNA, CDR2 YNFKEQ. The CDR3 is CASSQDVGGSSYEQYF. The CDR3 DNA sequence: TGTGCCAGCAGCCAAGACGTGGGGGGGAGCTCCTACGAGCAGTACTTC.

CDR3 amino acids: CASSYQGVNNEQFF. CDR3 nucleotide sequence: TGTGCCAGCAGTTACCAGGGGGTGAACAATGAGCAGTTCTTC. This chain uses TRBV6-5 with TRBJ2-1; the match to TRBD1 covers 7 bases. Germline V gene data show CDR1 as MNHEY and CDR2 as SVGAGI. The junction had 3 bases not matched to a gene; V was cut back by 2 bases and J by 5 bases. The CDR3 has 14 residues.

V is TRBV27 and J is TRBJ2-4, with 9 bases matching TRBD1. This CDR3 has 16 residues. Germline V lookup: CDR1 MNHEY, CDR2 SMNVEV (reference sequence). V gave up 6 bases and J gave up 3 bases; unmatched junction bases: 9. The CDR3 DNA follows: TGTGCCAGCAGGCCTCCCGGGACAGGGCTCAAAAACATTCAGTACTTC. This translates into CASRPPGTGLKNIQYF.

This chain uses TRBV9 with TRBJ2-3, with 8 bases that match TRBD1. This CDR3 is built from 15 residues. The V and J ends lost 7 bases and 2 bases, in that order; junction bases with no gene match: 9. Germline CDR1 SGDLS, CDR2 YYNGEE. The DNA of the CDR3 is TGTGCCAGCTCCCCAGGGGGCCATAACACAGATACGCAGTATTTT. Its protein is CASSPGGHNTDTQYF. Together with reference TRBV9 and TRBJ2-3, the CDR3 gives the full variable domain: DSGVTQTPKHLITATGQRVTLRCSPRSGDLSVYWYQQSLDQGLQFLIQYYNGEERAKGNILERFSAQQFPDLHSELNLSSLELGDSALYFCASSPGGHNTDTQYFGPGTRLTVL.

V gene TRBV7-2 combines with J gene TRBJ2-3; D might be TRBD2 (5 bases). There are 16 residues in the CDR3. Trimming pared 5 bases from V and 5 bases from J, leaving 20 bases between. Germline loops: CDR1 SGHTA, CDR2 FQGNSA. CDR3 bases: TGTGCCAGCAGCCTCGGCTCGGGCAGGACTCAAGATACGCAGTATTTT. It codes for CASSLGSGRTQDTQYF. Full variable domain (missing parts from reference TRBV7-2 and TRBJ2-3): GAGVSQSPSNKVTEKGKDVELRCDPISGHTALYWYRQSLGQGLEFLIYFQGNSAPDKSGLPSDRFSAERTGGSVSTLTIQRTQQEDSAVYLCASSLGSGRTQDTQYFGPGTRLTVL.

This chain uses TRBV5-1 with TRBJ2-7; D is unresolved. This CDR3 is 14 amino acids long. V was shortened by 4 bases and J by 7 bases, with 18 bases between the two germline ends. CDR1 SGHRS and CDR2 YFSETQ come from the germline V gene. The CDR3 sequence is CASSEMRSSVEQYF. The CDR3 DNA reads as TGCGCCAGCAGCGAGATGAGGTCCTCTGTGGAGCAGTACTTC.

The chain uses TRBV29-1 and TRBJ2-3; D gene uncertain. The CDR3 sequence is 14 residues long. V lost 4 bases, J lost 0 bases, and 11 bases lay in between. Germline-derived CDR1 and CDR2 are SQVTM and ANQGSEA. CDR3 DNA: TGCAGCGTTGTAATAAGCCGCAGCACAGATACGCAGTATTTT. This translates into CSVVISRSTDTQYF.

The table lists this clone with a few counts. The chain recombines TRBV5-1 with TRBJ2-7, with TRBD1 matching over 9 bases. Per the germline V gene, CDR1 is SGHRS and CDR2 is YFSETQ. This CDR3 is built from 14 residues. J lost 6 bases, V lost 0 bases, and 4 bases had no gene match. CDR3 sequence: CASSLGRQGGEQYF. As DNA, the CDR3 is TGCGCCAGCAGCTTGGGTCGACAGGGGGGCGAGCAGTACTTC.

The genes are TRBV28 and TRBJ1-2; D possibly corresponds to TRBD1 (6 bases). Germline lookup yields CDR1 MDHEN and CDR2 SYDVKM. V shed 8 bases and J shed 8 bases, with 15 bases lying between them. This CDR3 region has 12 residues. CDR3 residues: CASLRGGGGYTF. Written as DNA, the CDR3 is TGTGCCAGCCTACGTGGGGGGGGCGGCTACACCTTC.

V and J are TRBV27 and TRBJ2-3; 11 bases are shared with TRBD2. CDR1 MNHEY and CDR2 SMNVEV come from the germline V gene (reference sequence). The V and J ends lost 6 bases and 6 bases, in that order; junction bases with no gene match: 8. The CDR3 sequence is 15 residues long. For the CDR3, the DNA is TGTGCCAGCAGAGGTAGCGGGGGGGCCTGGGATACGCAGTATTTT. This codes for CASRGSGGAWDTQYF.

V and J are TRBV5-1 and TRBJ2-1; 8 bases are a match to TRBD1. Germline V CDR1 and CDR2: SGHRS, YFSETQ. The V gene end was trimmed by 0 bases and the J gene end by 6 bases; junction bases not matched to a gene: 8. The CDR3 spans 16 residues. As DNA, the CDR3 is TGCGCCAGCAGCTTGGCCTATGGACAGGGAGGCAATGAGCAGTTCTTC. Translated, it gives CASSLAYGQGGNEQFF.

The rearrangement uses TRBV5-1 and TRBJ2-3; D is perhaps TRBD2 (7 bases). The CDR3 runs to 14 residues. Per germline, CDR1 SGHRS and CDR2 YFSETQ. Trimming left V 5 bases short and J 6 bases short, with 16 bases between. CDR3: CASRPSGRGDTQYF. The CDR3 DNA sequence: TGCGCCAGCAGACCCTCGGGGAGGGGGGATACGCAGTATTTT.

In this sample, this clone turned up a few times. Other DNA sequences of this sample code for an identical CDR3. The V and J genes are TRBV6-5 and TRBJ1-5; tentative D call: TRBD1 (6 bases). The CDR3 extends over 14 amino acids. Trimming shortened V by 5 bases and J by 1 base, and 9 bases separated the two germline ends. The germline gives CDR1 MNHEY, CDR2 SVGAGI. CDR3 nucleotide sequence: TGTGCCAGCAGTGGGCAGGGGAGCAATCAGCCCCAGCATTTT. It is translated as CASSGQGSNQPQHF.

The chain combines TRBV19 with TRBJ1-5; 10 bases are a match to TRBD1. This CDR3 contains 14 residues. Germline CDR1 reads LNHDA; CDR2 reads SQIVND (reference sequence). V gave up 8 bases and J gave up 5 bases; unmatched junction bases: 6. The CDR3 sequence is CASLGQGVYQPQHF. The CDR3 nucleotides are TGTGCCAGTCTAGGACAGGGGGTTTATCAGCCCCAGCATTTT.

CDR3 in amino acids: CASSLGTSGGTETQYF. The CDR3 nucleotides read TGTGCCAGCAGCTTGGGGACTAGCGGGGGGACAGAGACCCAGTACTTC. The chain couples TRBV5-4 to TRBJ2-5, with 14 positions matching TRBD2. Looked up from germline, CDR1 is SGHNT and CDR2 is YYREEE (reference sequence). The CDR3 extends over 16 amino acids. J lost 4 bases, V lost 0 bases, and 2 bases had no gene match.

The rearrangement joins TRBV6-5 to TRBJ1-1, with TRBD1 as a possible D gene (6 bases). Trimming stripped 7 bases from V and 5 bases from J, with 14 bases between. The CDR3 length is 13 residues. CDR1 is MNHEY, CDR2 SVGAGI, per germline. The CDR3 bases are TGTGCCAGCACCGCACAGGGAAGAACTGAAGCTTTCTTT. Protein sequence: CASTAQGRTEAFF.

The chain recombines TRBV6-5 with TRBJ2-5; D is unclear. Germline V gene lookup returns CDR1 MNHEY and CDR2 SVGAGI. The CDR3 loop spans 12 amino acids. With 6 bases removed from V and 2 bases from J, the gap between germline ends came to 7 bases. The CDR3 region is CASRSIQETQYF. CDR3 sequence (DNA): TGTGCCAGCAGGAGTATTCAAGAGACCCAGTACTTC.

This clone has more than one count but fewer than ten. The chain joins TRBV5-1 to TRBJ2-2; no definite D call. CDR1 SGHRS and CDR2 YFSETQ come from the germline V gene. The CDR3 spans 15 residues. Between the trimmed V and J ends, which lost 4 bases and 3 bases, there was a span of 13 bases. CDR3 coding DNA: TGCGCCAGCAGCCTTGGTCGGTTTGACACCGGGGAGCTGTTTTTT. Residues: CASSLGRFDTGELFF.

The rearrangement links TRBV11-2 to TRBJ2-2; tentative D call: TRBD1 (5 bases). The CDR3 runs 15 residues. V shed 5 bases and J shed 4 bases, with 14 bases lying between them. Germline V gives CDR1 SGHAT, CDR2 FQNNGV. As DNA, the CDR3 is TGTGCCAGCAGCCAGGGAACCGCGAGCACCGGGGAGCTGTTTTTT. Translated, it gives CASSQGTASTGELFF.

V gene TRBV7-3 combines with J gene TRBJ1-1; no clear D. V was clipped by 4 bases and J by 1 base, with 7 bases between them. Germline V lookup: CDR1 SGHTA, CDR2 FQGTGA. This CDR3 region has 13 residues. The CDR3 loop is CASSSGPNTEAFF. The CDR3 DNA reads as TGTGCCAGCAGCTCAGGTCCGAACACTGAAGCTTTCTTT.

This rearrangement joins TRBV19 to TRBJ2-7; the D gene is possibly TRBD1 (5 bases). In germline, CDR1 is LNHDA, CDR2 SQIVND (reference sequence). The CDR3 is 15 amino acids. V shed 1 base and J shed 4 bases, with 14 bases lying between them. Written as DNA, the CDR3 is TGTGCCAGTAGTATAGGTACAACTGGGGCTTACGAGCAGTACTTC. Translated: CASSIGTTGAYEQYF. Supplemented by reference TRBV19 and TRBJ2-7, the full variable domain reads DGGITQSPKYLFRKEGQNVTLSCEQNLNHDAMYWYRQDPGQGLRLIYYSQIVNDFQKGDIAEGYSVSREKKESFPLTVTSAQKNPTAFYLCASSIGTTGAYEQYFGPGTRLTVT.

The chain carries TRBV2 and TRBJ1-6; no definite D call. V lost 4 bases to trimming and J lost 7 bases, with 5 bases between them. Per the germline V gene, CDR1 is SNHLY and CDR2 is FYNNEI. This CDR3 region has 12 residues. CDR3 residues: CASSGLNSPLHF. The DNA of the CDR3 is TGTGCCAGCAGTGGACTAAATTCACCCCTCCACTTT.